The sequence of this T cell receptor (beta chain) was determined in a study of early T cells in non-severe SARS-CoV-2 infection. About the study: The authors sequenced bulk RNA from unsorted whole blood, leaving chains unpaired.

In the case of this clonotype: No antigen is known for it.

This CDR3 contains 15 residues. Individual cDNA molecules carried attached unique molecular identifiers. TCRdb redid the calling of the 5' RACE reads with MiXCR, one entry per CDR3 protein. The sample has over 90,000 distinct CDR3 sequences, 9.5% to 15% seen once. Study-wide results and limits: Reliance on VDJdb matching favored anti-spike CD8 responses; private and CD4 specificities were missed.

The sample in question was whole blood, obtained at baseline. The TCR was taken from an adult who was a healthcare worker with PCR-confirmed SARS-CoV-2 infection or an uninfected control (not recorded which). V is TRBV21-1 and J is TRBJ2-7; TRBD1 is the table's D call, not checked against the DNA. TRBV21-1 is termed a pseudogene. CDR3 protein: CASSRGQSACYEQYF. The CDR3 DNA is TGTGCCAGCAGTAGAGGACAGTCTGCGTGCTACGAGCAGTACTTC.